This TCR beta chain was captured in a study of sequential checkpoint blockade in melanoma. Across the study: Patients were randomized 1:1 to nivolumab-then-ipilimumab or ipilimumab-then-nivolumab first-line. Each arm's sequence ended with maintenance nivolumab. 85 to 95 pretreatment tumor DNA samples were TCRβ immunosequenced. Findings and limits, study-wide: PD-L1 staining and CD8+ counts, not mutational load, tracked tumor T-cell clonality.

Described treatment: randomized to nivolumab then ipilimumab (arm A) or the reverse (arm B). Only a few counts were recorded for this clone. Its antigen is as yet unknown. The assay was immunoSEQ multiplex PCR, and TCRdb's table has in-frame clones only and misses some. Counted here are about 13,000 clones, roughly 27% occurring once; the ten biggest clones make up approximately 17%. The CDR3 runs to 15 residues. CDR1 is SGDLS, CDR2 YYNGEE, per germline. Deletions cut 4 bases from V and 7 bases from J, with 20 bases between. The specimen was tumor tissue (inferred from file names), collected from a patient given nivolumab and ipilimumab in sequence. The TCR comes from a human donor with melanoma. This rearrangement joins TRBV9 to TRBJ1-2, with unresolved D. The DNA of the CDR3 is TGTGCCAGCAGCCGATCCAGCTGGCTTTCCGGTGGCTACACCTTC. Translating gives CASSRSSWLSGGYTF.